This TCR beta chain derives from a study of blood T cells in healthy people across ages. Study observations and caveats: Leaving the PBMCs unsorted stopped any conclusive comparison of naive versus antigen-experienced cells. More naive CD4+ cells and higher diversity were found in long-lived than in aged donors.

The CDR3 is 15 amino acids. V lost 6 bases and J lost 0, with 15 bases in between. Together with a sample-barcoded 5' primer, a J-beta primer mix was included in a second PCR lasting 7 to 11 cycles. The yield of each sample was at least 2.5 million CDR3-containing paired-end reads. MiXCR, run by TCRdb on the 5' RACE reads, gives a single entry per CDR3 protein. The sample lists over 950,000 distinct CDR3 sequences; roughly 51% were seen once. As concerns this clonotype: Antigen specificity is unknown.

The sequence was obtained from a woman in her fifties or sixties in good health. J is TRBJ2-7 and V is TRBV12-3 or TRBV12-4; no definite D call. Material: blood. Written as DNA, the CDR3 is TGTGCCAGCAGGGAAGGCTCAGCGACCTCCTACGAGCAGTACTTC. Amino acids: CASREGSATSYEQYF.